The present T cell receptor (beta chain) was sequenced within a study of blood T cell repertoires in COVID-19. Libraries were prepared by immunoSEQ multiplex PCR; TCRdb keeps only in-frame clonotypes and omits some of them. This sample has around 85,000 clones, with around 88% found just once. The V and J ends lost 4 bases and 2 bases respectively, with 8 bases between them. The CDR3 extends over 13 amino acids. Per germline, CDR1 MRHNA and CDR2 SNTAGT. Sequences were obtained from PBMCs or T cells enriched from blood (not recorded which). This receptor was taken from a woman in her 50s with acute COVID-19. The gene calls are TRBV6-4 and TRBJ2-5; D is uncertain. The chain's CDR3 is CASSVNRQETQYF. CDR3 DNA sequence: TGTGCCAGCAGTGTTAACAGACAAGAGACCCAGTACTTC.